Listed below are T cell receptor beta chains from one sample, sequenced in a study of cytomegalovirus exposure and HLA in healthy donors. Measured with immunoSEQ multiplex PCR; TCRdb has only the in-frame clones, and not every one. The specimen's table records around 70,000 clones. Sequenced sample: PBMCs. The receptor source for this set is a young woman in good health and CMV-seronegative. Both conserved end residues are part of each CDR3. The D gene is left open where the match is weak.

v_call	cdr3_length	d_call	j_call	cdr3_aa	cdr3_nt
TRBV10-3	13	NA	TRBJ1-1	CAIRMTVGTEAFF	TGTGCCATCAGGATGACAGTGGGCACTGAAGCTTTCTTT
TRBV4-1	17	TRBD2	TRBJ2-1	CASSQGWGGTSYNEQFF	TGCGCCAGCAGCCAAGGCTGGGGAGGGACTTCCTACAATGAGCAGTTCTTC
TRBV29-1	13	TRBD1	TRBJ1-3	CSYTGAEGNTIYF	TGCAGTTATACAGGGGCAGAAGGAAACACCATATATTTT
TRBV9	14	TRBD2	TRBJ2-1	CASSGLAGLVEQFF	TGTGCCAGCAGCGGACTAGCGGGGCTAGTTGAGCAGTTCTTC
TRBV4-3	16	TRBD1	TRBJ2-1	CASSPRGQGVGNEQFF	TGCGCCAGCAGCCCTAGGGGACAGGGGGTTGGCAATGAGCAGTTCTTC
TRBV4-1	13	NA	TRBJ1-1	CASSQVHLTGAFF	TGCGCCAGCAGCCAAGTACACCTTACCGGGGCTTTCTTT
TRBV9	14	TRBD2	TRBJ2-7	CASSVGSGGYEQYF	TGTGCCAGCAGCGTAGGTAGCGGGGGCTACGAGCAGTACTTC
TRBV7-9	16	NA	TRBJ1-4	CASSSRNGAQGEKLFF	TGTGCCAGCAGCTCACGCAATGGGGCGCAGGGAGAAAAACTGTTTTTT
TRBV6-6	15	TRBD1	TRBJ1-2	CASSYLRTGLAGYTF	TGTGCCAGCAGTTACCTCCGGACAGGTCTAGCGGGCTACACCTTC
TRBV6-5	15	NA	TRBJ2-1	CASSYGEEMHNEQFF	TGTGCCAGCAGTTACGGGGAGGAGATGCACAATGAGCAGTTCTTC
TRBV11-1	15	TRBD1	TRBJ2-7	CASSLNRGSAYEQYF	TGTGCCAGCAGCTTAAACAGGGGCAGCGCCTACGAGCAGTACTTC
TRBV5-1	15	NA	TRBJ2-1	CASSRPSDSYNEQFF	TGCGCCAGCAGTCGCCCTAGCGACTCCTACAATGAGCAGTTCTTC
TRBV7-9	15	TRBD2	TRBJ2-7	CASSLVLAGVYEQYF	TGTGCCAGCAGCTTAGTCCTAGCGGGAGTTTACGAGCAGTACTTC
TRBV9	14	NA	TRBJ2-7	CASSVSSISYEQYF	TGTGCCAGCAGCGTAAGTTCTATCTCCTACGAGCAGTACTTC
TRBV27	14	TRBD2	TRBJ2-3	CASSSQTSADTQYF	TGTGCCAGCAGTTCGCAGACTAGCGCGGATACGCAGTATTTT
TRBV15	17	TRBD1	TRBJ1-2	CATSRDLGTGGNYGYTF	TGTGCCACCAGCAGAGATCTGGGGACAGGGGGCAACTATGGCTACACCTTC
TRBV5-1	14	NA	TRBJ2-3	CASSFVSRADTQYF	TGCGCCAGCAGCTTCGTTAGCAGAGCAGATACGCAGTATTTT
TRBV30	16	TRBD2	TRBJ2-1	CAWKASGRRADNEQFF	TGTGCCTGGAAGGCTAGCGGGAGGCGCGCCGACAATGAGCAGTTCTTC
TRBV19	17	TRBD1	TRBJ1-5	CASSIPPRTGLVQPQHF	TGTGCCAGTAGTATCCCCCCCCGGACAGGGTTGGTTCAGCCCCAGCATTTT
TRBV6-5	11	NA	TRBJ2-7	CASSRDYEQYF	TGTGCCAGCAGCAGGGACTACGAGCAGTACTTC
TRBV27	14	NA	TRBJ1-6	CASKGSGRNSPLHF	TGTGCCAGCAAAGGTTCCGGGAGGAATTCACCCCTCCACTTT
TRBV5-1	13	NA	TRBJ1-2	CASSLRTDYGYTF	TGCGCCAGCAGCCTGCGGACAGACTATGGCTACACCTTC
TRBV6-6	16	NA	TRBJ1-2	CASRAGTATYLYGYTF	TGTGCCAGCAGAGCGGGTACCGCTACCTACCTCTATGGCTACACCTTC
TRBV6-5	15	NA	TRBJ1-6	CASSYEGGHNSPLHF	TGTGCCAGCAGTTACGAGGGAGGACATAATTCACCCCTCCACTTT
TRBV23-1	12	NA	TRBJ2-7	CASSQSRYEQYF	TGCGCCAGCAGTCAATCGAGGTACGAGCAGTACTTC
TRBV5-6	15	TRBD1	TRBJ1-6	CASSFRTGGNSPLHF	TGTGCCAGCAGCTTCCGGACAGGGGGAAATTCACCCCTCCACTTT
TRBV5-1	13	NA	TRBJ1-1	CASSYLPNTEAFF	TGCGCCAGCAGCTATCTCCCTAACACTGAAGCTTTCTTT
TRBV4-2	18	NA	TRBJ1-4	CASSQGEGAGATNEKLFF	TGTGCCAGCAGCCAAGGAGAGGGCGCGGGTGCAACTAATGAAAAACTGTTTTTT
TRBV4-3	16	NA	TRBJ1-4	CASSSYNRSPNEKLFF	TGCGCCAGCAGCTCCTATAACAGGTCCCCGAATGAAAAACTGTTTTTT
TRBV18	12	NA	TRBJ2-7	CASSPVSYEQYF	TGTGCCAGCTCACCAGTCAGCTACGAGCAGTACTTC
TRBV7-8	18	NA	TRBJ2-2	CASSPTYIGGSNTGELFF	TGTGCCAGCAGCCCAACGTACATCGGGGGATCGAACACCGGGGAGCTGTTTTTT
TRBV6-1	15	NA	TRBJ2-7	CASSDEGGGSYEQYF	TGTGCCAGCAGTGACGAGGGAGGAGGGTCCTACGAGCAGTACTTC
TRBV7-2	12	NA	TRBJ2-7	CASSFQGREQYF	TGTGCCAGCAGTTTCCAGGGTAGGGAGCAGTACTTC
TRBV6-5	13	NA	TRBJ1-1	CATARDLDTEAFF	TGTGCCACCGCAAGGGACTTGGACACTGAAGCTTTCTTT
TRBV6-1	15	NA	TRBJ1-4	CASTARRGESEKLFF	TGTGCCAGCACAGCACGGCGTGGGGAGAGTGAAAAACTGTTTTTT
TRBV6-5	14	TRBD1	TRBJ1-4	CASSSISGGEKLFF	TGTGCCAGCAGTTCAATTTCAGGGGGGGAAAAACTGTTTTTT
TRBV30	14	NA	TRBJ2-5	CAWSHQGLQETQYF	TGTGCCTGGAGTCATCAGGGCTTACAAGAGACCCAGTACTTC
TRBV9	14	TRBD2	TRBJ2-7	CASSPGTRDYEQYF	TGTGCCAGCAGCCCGGGGACTAGGGACTACGAGCAGTACTTC
TRBV27	14	TRBD1	TRBJ2-1	CASTRGTGWNEQFF	TGTGCCAGCACCCGGGGGACAGGGTGGAATGAGCAGTTCTTC
TRBV6-1	15	NA	TRBJ2-1	CASKINREPYNEQFF	TGTGCCAGCAAGATCAACAGGGAACCCTACAATGAGCAGTTCTTC